The T cell receptor beta chain described here comes from a study of control samples from healthy donors and cancer patients. Sequencing used immunoSEQ multiplex PCR; TCRdb keeps in-frame clones, though not all of them. Here the sample spans about 14,000 clones, over 70% being singletons. CDR1 SGHNT and CDR2 YENEEA come from the germline V gene. The CDR3 consists of 16 residues. The V gene end was trimmed by 3 bases and the J gene end by 2 bases; junction bases not matched to a gene: 5. This chain uses TRBV11-3 with TRBJ2-3, with TRBD2 identical over 10 bases. This receptor was identified in a male donor with melanoma. Sequences were obtained from formalin-fixed, paraffin-embedded tissue. CDR3: CASSFSSGGVTDTQYF. The CDR3 nucleotides are TGTGCCAGCAGCTTTTCCAGCGGGGGGGTCACAGATACGCAGTATTTT. Filled out from reference TRBV11-3 and TRBJ2-3, the complete variable domain reads EAGVVQSPRYKIIEKKQPVAFWCNPISGHNTLYWYLQNLGQGPELLIRYENEEAVDDSQLPKDRFSAERLKGVDSTLKIQPAELGDSAVYLCASSFSSGGVTDTQYFGPGTRLTVL.